The present T cell receptor (beta chain) was sequenced within a study of human T cells and chemical hapten exposure. TCRdb re-analysed the RACE reads in MiXCR, keeping a single row per CDR3 protein. The sample carries about 40,000 distinct CDR3 sequences, less than 4% recorded once. V lost 6 bases to trimming and J lost 7 bases, with 13 bases between them. Germline-derived CDR1 and CDR2 are MDHEN and SYDVKM. This CDR3 is 14 amino acids long. Indicated time point: patch test 2, 6 weeks after DPC sensitization. Sample treatment: therapeutic diphenylcyclopropenone sensitization with weekly scalp DPC. This clonotype was seen a handful of times.

The sequence came from a man aged 40-49 years with alopecia areata. Some clones in this sample may be carry-over from other donors' samples. The sample here was whole blood, taken in connection with sensitization to the hapten diphenylcyclopropenone (DPC). The rearrangement uses TRBV28 and TRBJ1-6; D unclear. The CDR3 DNA reads as TGTGCCAGCAGCCTAAGGGCGCTCAATTCACCCCTCCACTTT. Translating gives CASSLRALNSPLHF.